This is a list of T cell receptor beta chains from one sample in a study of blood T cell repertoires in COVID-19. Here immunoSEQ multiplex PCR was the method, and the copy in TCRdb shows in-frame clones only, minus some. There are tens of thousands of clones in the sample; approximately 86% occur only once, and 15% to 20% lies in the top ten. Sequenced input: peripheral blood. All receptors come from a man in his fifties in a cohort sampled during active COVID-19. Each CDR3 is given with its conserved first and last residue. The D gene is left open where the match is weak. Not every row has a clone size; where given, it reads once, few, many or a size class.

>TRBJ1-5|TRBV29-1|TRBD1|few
CSVKTGAGQPQHF
TGCAGCGTTAAAACAGGGGCCGGTCAGCCCCAGCATTTT
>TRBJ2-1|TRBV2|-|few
CASAIGALAQFF
TGTGCCAGCGCCATTGGGGCCTTGGCGCAGTTCTTC
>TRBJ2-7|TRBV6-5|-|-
CASSYAGKYEQYF
TGTGCCAGCAGTTATGCAGGGAAGTACGAGCAGTACTTC
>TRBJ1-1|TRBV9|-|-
CASSSRGSPEAFF
TGTGCCAGCAGCTCAAGGGGGTCTCCTGAAGCTTTCTTT
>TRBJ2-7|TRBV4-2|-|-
CASSPRTLSDHEQYF
TGTGCCAGCAGCCCGAGGACTCTATCGGACCACGAGCAGTACTTC
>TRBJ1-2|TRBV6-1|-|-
CASSESPSRVSDGYTF
TGTGCCAGCAGTGAATCTCCGAGCAGGGTGTCGGATGGCTACACCTTC
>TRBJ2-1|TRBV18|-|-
CASSPTLQNEQFF
TGTGCCAGCTCACCAACTTTACAGAATGAGCAGTTCTTC
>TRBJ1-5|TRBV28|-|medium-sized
CASSWARGANQPQHF
TGTGCCAGCAGTTGGGCTCGGGGGGCCAATCAGCCCCAGCATTTT
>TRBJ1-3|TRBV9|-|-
CASSVGSGVSNTIYF
TGTGCCAGCAGCGTAGGTTCAGGGGTGAGCAACACCATATATTTT
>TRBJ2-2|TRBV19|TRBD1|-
CASSPRTGAGELFF
TGTGCCAGTAGTCCCAGGACAGGGGCCGGGGAGCTGTTTTTT
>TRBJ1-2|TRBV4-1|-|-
CASSQVGVGSYGYTF
TGCGCCAGCAGCCAAGTTGGAGTTGGGAGCTATGGCTACACCTTC
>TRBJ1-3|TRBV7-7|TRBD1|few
CASSRDRGPGNTIYF
TGTGCTAGCAGCCGGGACAGGGGGCCTGGAAACACCATATATTTT
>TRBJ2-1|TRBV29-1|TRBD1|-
CSVLPLGTGDNEQFF
TGCAGCGTTCTCCCCCTCGGGACAGGGGATAATGAGCAGTTCTTC
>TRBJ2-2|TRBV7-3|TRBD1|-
CASSWTGGAAGELFF
TGTGCCAGCAGCTGGACAGGGGGCGCCGCCGGGGAGCTGTTTTTT
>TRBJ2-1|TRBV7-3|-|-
CASSLIQGEQFF
TGTGCCAGCAGCTTAATTCAGGGTGAGCAGTTCTTC
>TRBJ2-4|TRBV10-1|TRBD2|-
CASSESEASGGSRAKNIQYF
TGCGCCAGCAGTGAGTCGGAGGCTAGCGGGGGAAGTAGGGCCAAAAACATTCAGTACTTC
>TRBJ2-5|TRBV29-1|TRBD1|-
CSVSKDRQKETQYF
TGCAGCGTTTCGAAGGACAGGCAAAAAGAGACCCAGTACTTC
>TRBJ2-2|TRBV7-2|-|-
CASSPFHSTGELFF
TGTGCCAGCAGCCCATTCCACAGCACCGGGGAGCTGTTTTTT
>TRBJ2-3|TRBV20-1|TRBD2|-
CSASSGSGTDTQYF
TGCAGTGCCAGTAGCGGGAGTGGCACAGATACGCAGTATTTT
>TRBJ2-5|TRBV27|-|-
CASSNGWGRNQETQYF
TGTGCCAGCAGTAATGGGTGGGGCCGGAACCAAGAGACCCAGTACTTC
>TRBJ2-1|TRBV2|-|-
CASSWSSAMAGNEQFF
TGTGCCAGCAGTTGGTCTAGCGCAATGGCCGGGAATGAGCAGTTCTTC
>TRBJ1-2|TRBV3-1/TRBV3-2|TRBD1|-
CASSQEKRRRQGTRGYTF
TGTGCCAGCAGCCAAGAAAAGCGACGTAGACAGGGGACGCGAGGCTACACCTTC
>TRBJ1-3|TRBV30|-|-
CACTELSSGNTIYF
TGTGCCTGCACTGAACTGAGCTCTGGAAACACCATATATTTT
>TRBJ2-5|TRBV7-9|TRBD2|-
CASSPRTSGIVETQYF
TGTGCCAGCAGCCCGAGGACTAGCGGGATCGTGGAGACCCAGTACTTC
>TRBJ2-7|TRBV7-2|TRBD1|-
CASSKGQGPYEQYF
TGTGCCAGCAGCAAGGGACAGGGTCCCTACGAGCAGTACTTC
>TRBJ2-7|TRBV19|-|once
CASSAQTGPYEQYF
TGTGCCAGTAGTGCCCAGACAGGCCCCTACGAGCAGTACTTC
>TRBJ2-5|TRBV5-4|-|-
CASSLDLRGSETQYF
TGTGCCAGCAGCTTGGATCTCAGGGGTTCTGAGACCCAGTACTTC
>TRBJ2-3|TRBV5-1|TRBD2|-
CASSLGEGGTDTQYF
TGCGCCAGCAGCTTGGGGGAGGGCGGCACAGATACGCAGTATTTT
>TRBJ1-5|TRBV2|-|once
CASMDSDEGQPQHF
TGTGCCAGTATGGACAGCGACGAGGGACAGCCCCAGCATTTT
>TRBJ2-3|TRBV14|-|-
CASSQAPRGLYGTQYF
TGTGCCAGCAGCCAGGCCCCCCGGGGGTTGTACGGTACGCAGTATTTT
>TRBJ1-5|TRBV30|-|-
CAWSARTENQPQHF
TGTGCCTGGAGTGCGCGGACAGAGAATCAGCCCCAGCATTTT
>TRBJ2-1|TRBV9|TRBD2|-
CASSTPGLAGTEQFF
TGTGCCAGCAGCACCCCGGGACTAGCGGGAACCGAGCAGTTCTTC